The 11 T cell receptor beta chains in this list originate from one sample, sequenced in a study of cytomegalovirus exposure and HLA in healthy donors. Primers for the PCR totalled 60 Vbeta and 13 Jbeta. The repertoire was sequenced with immunoSEQ multiplex PCR; TCRdb's copy has only in-frame clones and lacks some. In total, the table holds under 250,000 clones. Sequencing was carried out using PBMCs. These receptors were collected from a girl aged 2-10 years in good health and CMV-seropositive.

The V gene is TRBV27, the J gene TRBJ2-5; 9 bases align to TRBD1. This CDR3 contains 15 residues. V shed 0 bases, J shed 3 bases, and the junction held 2 bases outside the gene matches. Germline assignment: CDR1 MNHEY and CDR2 SMNVEV (reference sequence). The DNA of the CDR3 is TGTGCCAGCAGTTTATCCCGGGACAGGGAAGAGACCCAGTACTTC. It translates to CASSLSRDREETQYF.

The rearrangement joins TRBV6-5 to TRBJ2-7; D unresolved. The germline V and J ends were trimmed by 5 bases and 9 bases, with 11 bases remaining between them. The CDR3 consists of 11 residues. Germline V lookup: CDR1 MNHEY, CDR2 SVGAGI. The CDR3 DNA sequence: TGTGCCAGCAGTGGTTCACTTGGGCAGTACTTC. This sequence encodes CASSGSLGQYF.

The gene calls are TRBV7-2 and TRBJ2-2; no definite D call. The CDR3 loop spans 16 amino acids. Germline V gene lookup returns CDR1 SGHTA and CDR2 FQGNSA. V was shortened by 2 bases and J by 4 bases, with 14 bases between the two germline ends. The DNA for the CDR3 is TGTGCCAGCAGCTTACGGGTGGTCAGCTTCACCGGGGAGCTGTTTTTT. This encodes CASSLRVVSFTGELFF. Complete variable domain (other parts from reference TRBV7-2 and TRBJ2-2): GAGVSQSPSNKVTEKGKDVELRCDPISGHTALYWYRQSLGQGLEFLIYFQGNSAPDKSGLPSDRFSAERTGGSVSTLTIQRTQQEDSAVYLCASSLRVVSFTGELFFGEGSRLTVL.

This chain uses TRBV4-2 with TRBJ2-3; 9 bases are a match to TRBD2. V was clipped by 0 bases and J by 8 bases; unmatched bases: 9. The CDR3 consists of 16 residues. Germline V lookup: CDR1 LGHNA, CDR2 YNFKEQ. Written as DNA, the CDR3 is TGTGCCAGCAGCCAAGATACCGGGCTAGCGGGATCTACGCAGTATTTT. Translated: CASSQDTGLAGSTQYF.

The rearrangement uses TRBV10-3 and TRBJ2-5; D may be TRBD2 (7 bases). CDR1 is ENHRY, CDR2 SYGVKD, per germline. Between the trimmed V and J ends, which lost 10 bases and 3 bases, there was a span of 21 bases. The CDR3 runs 15 residues. CDR3 sequence reads: CATLRTGRGKETQYF. The CDR3 DNA sequence: TGTGCCACCCTACGAACAGGGAGGGGGAAAGAGACCCAGTACTTC.

This sequence joins TRBV28 and TRBJ1-2; 7 nucleotides align to TRBD1. Germline V CDR1 and CDR2: MDHEN, SYDVKM. The trim removed 6 bases at V and 7 bases at J, leaving 8 bases unmatched. This CDR3 has 13 amino acids. The CDR3 DNA follows: TGTGCCAGCAGAAAAACAGGGGTTCCTGGCTACACCTTC. Translation gives CASRKTGVPGYTF.

The V and J genes are TRBV5-1 and TRBJ1-5; D not certain. The V and J ends lost 2 bases and 6 bases respectively, with 12 bases between them. This CDR3 spans 14 amino acids. In germline, CDR1 is SGHRS, CDR2 YFSETQ. For the CDR3, the DNA is TGCGCCAGCAGCTTAACTTTCTCGGGTCAGCCCCAGCATTTT. Translating it yields CASSLTFSGQPQHF.

The chain uses TRBV7-9 and TRBJ1-2; no reliable D call. Germline values: CDR1 SEHNR, CDR2 FQNEAQ (reference sequence). The CDR3 is 14 amino acids. Trimming took off 1 base at V and 8 bases at J, with 14 bases between the two ends. The CDR3 sequence: CASSLGEGTDGYTF. CDR3 bases: TGTGCCAGCAGCTTAGGAGAGGGAACAGACGGCTACACCTTC.

V and J are TRBV21-1 and TRBJ1-6; no check of the table's D call, TRBD1, against the DNA was made. TRBV21-1 corresponds to a pseudogene. CDR3 length: 18 residues. This CDR3 reads CASNPTGERSSYNSPLHF. In DNA, the CDR3 is TGTGCCAGCAACCCAACAGGGGAAAGGAGCTCCTATAATTCACCCCTCCACTTT.

The rearrangement joins TRBV7-3 to TRBJ1-1, with D perhaps TRBD1 (5 bases). This CDR3 is 16 amino acids long. The V end lost 5 bases, the J end lost 3 bases, and 19 bases lay between the germline ends. The germline gives CDR1 SGHTA, CDR2 FQGTGA. CDR3 nucleotide sequence: TGTGCCAGCAGCCCCCGGAGCAGGGTATGGGACACTGAAGCTTTCTTT. This translates into CASSPRSRVWDTEAFF.

J is TRBJ2-5 and V is TRBV28; tentative D call: TRBD1 (6 bases). Germline V gives CDR1 MDHEN, CDR2 SYDVKM. V was pared by 7 bases and J by 9 bases, with 18 bases between. This CDR3 has 13 residues. CDR3 region: CASTPTTGQAQYF. The CDR3 DNA follows: TGTGCCAGCACCCCCACGACAGGCCAGGCCCAGTACTTC. The entire variable domain, with the rest obtained from reference TRBV28 and TRBJ2-5, is as follows: DVKVTQSSRYLVKRTGEKVFLECVQDMDHENMFWYRQDPGLGLRLIYFSYDVKMKEKGDIPEGYSVSREKKERFSLILESASTNQTSMYLCASTPTTGQAQYFGPGTRLLVL.